Given below is one TCR beta chain in context. No antigen is known for it. Template switching with 5'RACE generated the TCR cDNA and added a universal primer site and UMIs. Via MiXCR, TCRdb re-called the 5' RACE reads, giving one row per CDR3 protein. The repertoire holds approximately 600,000 distinct CDR3 sequences, with 12% as singletons. Trimming shortened V by 7 bases and J by 6 bases, and 22 bases separated the two germline ends. Germline V gene sequence: CDR1 LNHDA, CDR2 SQIVND (reference sequence). The CDR3 covers 15 residues. These data are taken from a study of T cells after yellow fever vaccination. Study background: Preparation used SMART-Seq v4 Ultra Low Input for the low-cell-number fractions. Study findings and constraints: Weaker in magnitude, the secondary response showed a faster peak on day 5 versus 15. Some clonotypes were seen in both the CD4 and the CD8 compartments. These made up a small share and likely arose from convergent recombination.

The chain couples TRBV19 to TRBJ2-7; the D gene could be TRBD1 or TRBD2 (5 bases each). The source of this sequence is a man younger than 40 who received the YFV17D yellow fever vaccine. The specimen was PBMCs, collected on the day of the yellow fever booster vaccination. CDR3 sequence reads: CASKRGPGPLGEQYF. CDR3 in DNA: TGTGCCAGTAAACGTGGACCGGGACCTCTAGGCGAGCAGTACTTC.